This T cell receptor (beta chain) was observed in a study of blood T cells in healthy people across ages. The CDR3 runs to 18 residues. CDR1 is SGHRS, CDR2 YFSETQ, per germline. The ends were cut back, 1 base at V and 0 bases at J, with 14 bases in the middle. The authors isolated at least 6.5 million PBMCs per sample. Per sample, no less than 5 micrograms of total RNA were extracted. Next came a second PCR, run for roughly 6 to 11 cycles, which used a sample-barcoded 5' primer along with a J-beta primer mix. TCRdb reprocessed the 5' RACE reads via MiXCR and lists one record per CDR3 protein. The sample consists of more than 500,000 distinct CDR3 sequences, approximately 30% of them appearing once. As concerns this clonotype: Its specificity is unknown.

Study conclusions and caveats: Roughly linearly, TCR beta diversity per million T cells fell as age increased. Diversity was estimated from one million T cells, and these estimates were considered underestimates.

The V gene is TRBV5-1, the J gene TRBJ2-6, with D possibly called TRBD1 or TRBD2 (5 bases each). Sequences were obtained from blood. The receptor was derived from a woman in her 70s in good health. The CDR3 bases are TGCGCCAGCAGCTTGATTAGGGGACGGTACTCTGGGGCCAACGTCCTGACTTTC. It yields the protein CASSLIRGRYSGANVLTF.